The subject of this entry is one T cell receptor (beta chain). As yet, its antigen is unknown. This record belongs to a study of shared clonotypes between healthy human individuals. Study information: CD4 naive cells filled three plates per donor, CD4 memory three, CD8 naive two and CD8 memory one. General observations from the study: Rarefaction gave evidence that sorted-subset sequencing remained incomplete despite large depth.

Naivety among CD8 cells was defined by CD45RO negativity and positive CCR7 selection, thereby excluding terminally differentiated effector memory CD45RA+ cells. Clones were sequenced by immunoSEQ multiplex PCR, and TCRdb holds only the in-frame ones, with some missing. The data contain 1.5 million to 2.5 million clones, over 85% of them singletons. The sequencing input was naive CD8+ T cells sorted from blood. This receptor was obtained from a young man in good health.

CDR3 coding DNA: TGTGCCTGGAGCCCCGGGACAGGGGATGAAAAACTGTTTTTT. Translation: CAWSPGTGDEKLFF. V is TRBV30 and J is TRBJ1-4; TRBD1 agrees at 10 bases. J lost 6 bases, V lost 3 bases, and 4 bases had no gene match. The CDR3 has 14 amino acids. The germline gives CDR1 GTSNPN, CDR2 SVGIG (reference sequence). The full variable domain, rest sourced from reference TRBV30 and TRBJ1-4, is SQTIHQWPATLVQPVGSPLSLECTVEGTSNPNLYWYRQAAGRGLQLLFYSVGIGQISSEVPQNLSASRPQDRQFILSSKKLLLSDSGFYLCAWSPGTGDEKLFFGSGTQLSVL.